The TCR beta chain under discussion was sequenced for a study of blood T cell repertoires in COVID-19. The overall study: Both acute and convalescent COVID-19 samples were obtained from the United States, Italy and Spain.

In the authors' workflow: Estimation of nucleated cell counts relied on the amplification of reference gene primers. Profiled with immunoSEQ multiplex PCR; TCRdb holds only in-frame clones, not every one. That table furnishes V, J and clone size, whereas the DNA furnished D and trimming. The sample consists of about 33,000 clones, roughly 82% of them appearing once. The CDR3 contains 14 residues. The germline CDR1 and CDR2 sequences are MNHEY and SVGAGI. V was pared by 10 bases and J by 5 bases, with 17 bases between. The sequence came from a human donor in a cohort sampled during active COVID-19. The chain employs TRBV6-5 and TRBJ2-2; a possible D gene is TRBD2 (7 bases). The sequenced material came from peripheral blood. The CDR3 DNA is TGTGCCATCGCTCGCGGGGGCGAGACCGGGGAGCTGTTTTTT. It is translated as CAIARGGETGELFF.